The 7 T cell receptor beta chains presented below share a single source sample, sequenced in a study of cytomegalovirus exposure and HLA in healthy donors (dated by TCRdb to the late 2010s). Library preparation was by the immunoSEQ multiplex PCR assay. A mixture of 60 forward primers for TCR Vbeta segments and 13 reverse primers for TCR Jbeta segments was used in the multiplex PCR. TCRdb obtained this table from immuneACCESS and retained in-frame rearrangements with V and J assigned. These tables miss some clones; where compared with another copy, unresolved V genes account for less than half of the shortfall, and the remainder is unexplained. Recorded for this sample are fewer than 200,000 clones; around 86% of them occurred a single time. The ten largest make up approximately 2% of the sample. Specimen: PBMCs. These receptors all come from a human donor in good health.

This clone was picked up one time. The V call is TRBV5-4, the J call TRBJ1-4; D is unclear. The CDR3 runs to 13 residues. Germline lookup yields CDR1 SGHNT and CDR2 YYREEE (reference sequence). V shed 3 bases and J shed 0 bases, with 3 bases lying between them. The CDR3 nucleotides are TGTGCCAGCAGCTCGGCAACTAATGAAAAACTGTTTTTT. Its protein product is CASSSATNEKLFF.

The chain is built from TRBV10-3 and TRBJ1-3; perhaps TRBD1 as D (5 bases). Germline CDR1 is ENHRY and CDR2 is SYGVKD. Trimming pared 0 bases from V and 3 bases from J, leaving 9 bases between. This CDR3 has 15 residues. The DNA for the CDR3 is TGTGCCATCAGTGAGTCCCAGGGATTTGGAAACACCATATATTTT. Translating it yields CAISESQGFGNTIYF.

The CDR3 is CASSPNRGADTQYF. Here the CDR3 DNA reads TGTGCCAGCAGCCCGAACAGGGGTGCAGATACGCAGTATTTT. The gene calls are TRBV7-3 and TRBJ2-3; TRBD1 aligns across 7 bases. CDR1 and CDR2 (germline): SGHTA, FQGTGA. V lost 5 bases to trimming and J lost 4 bases; unmatched junction nucleotides: 6. CDR3 length: 14 residues.

In its sample, this clone was seen a few times. The junction departs from the called germline gene at one end, perhaps through a read error. The V and J genes are TRBV7-7 and TRBJ2-7; 9 positions agree with TRBD2. Per the germline V gene, CDR1 is SSHAT and CDR2 is FNYEAQ (reference sequence). The CDR3 totals 19 residues. The CDR3 sequence: CASSLKAGRASGEPYEQYF. The CDR3 DNA reads TGTGCTAGCAGCTTAAAGGCCGGGAGGGCTAGCGGGGAGCCCTACGAGCAGTACTTC.

The V gene is TRBV7-3, the J gene TRBJ2-1; possible D gene TRBD2, 6 bases. V was pared by 2 bases and J by 6 bases, with 11 bases between. The length of the CDR3 is 14 residues. Germline lookup yields CDR1 SGHTA and CDR2 FQGTGA. Written as DNA, the CDR3 is TGTGCCAGCAGCTTAGTGGCGGGGTCCAATGAGCAGTTCTTC. It specifies CASSLVAGSNEQFF.

V gene TRBV6-1 combines with J gene TRBJ1-6; D may be TRBD1 (6 bases). The V end was cut by 4 bases, the J end by 0 bases, with 16 bases between. This CDR3 contains 18 residues. Looked up from germline, CDR1 is MNHNS and CDR2 is SASEGT. CDR3 loop: CASSANRQVSSYNSPLHF. The CDR3, as DNA: TGTGCCAGCAGTGCGAACAGACAGGTTAGCTCCTATAATTCACCCCTCCACTTT.

The V and J genes are TRBV7-9 and TRBJ1-2; D unclear. The CDR3 is 14 residues long. The V and J ends lost 8 bases and 2 bases respectively, with 15 bases between them. Looked up from germline, CDR1 is SEHNR and CDR2 is FQNEAQ (reference sequence). CDR3 sequence (DNA): TGTGCCAGCGTTCTTACCGGTTACAACTATGGCTACACCTTC. Translated: CASVLTGYNYGYTF. Using reference TRBV7-9 and TRBJ1-2 for the parts outside the CDR3, the full variable domain is DTGVSQNPRHKITKRGQNVTFRCDPISEHNRLYWYRQTLGQGPEFLTYFQNEAQLEKSRLLSDRFSAERPKGSFSTLEIQRTEQGDSAMYLCASVLTGYNYGYTFGSGTRLTVV.